The clone carrying this T cell receptor beta chain was counted a single time. Random hexamers were used to reverse transcribe roughly 0.5 to 1 ug of RNA. TCRdb ran MiXCR on the immunoSEQ multiplex PCR reads and lists one entry per CDR3 protein. The sample yields 69,000 or so distinct CDR3 sequences, around 96% seen once. Sequencing targeted TCR beta in blood CD8+ and CD4+ T cells. The multiple sclerosis controls were treatment-naive patients, and their relapsing-remitting disease was stable or active. The record originates from a study of CD8 T cells in Susac syndrome. V was pared by 5 bases and J by 3 bases, with 4 bases between. The CDR3 sequence is 11 residues long. The germline gives CDR1 SQVTM, CDR2 ANQGSEA.

This chain connects TRBV29-1 to TRBJ2-2; no clear D. The clonotype comes from a human donor with multiple sclerosis. The sequenced material came from CD8+ T cells from PBMCs. The CDR3 bases are TGCAGCGTTTTTGACACCGGGGAGCTGTTTTTT. Protein sequence: CSVFDTGELFF.